This TCR beta chain derives from a study of blood T cell repertoires in COVID-19. CDR3 size: 16 residues. Germline V gene sequence: CDR1 MNHNY, CDR2 SVGAGI (reference sequence). Trimming removed 7 bases at V and 8 bases at J, with 23 bases between. Measured with immunoSEQ multiplex PCR; TCRdb has only the in-frame clones, and not every one. The repertoire includes 470,000 or so clones, more than 85% of them detected once, and about 4.3% sits in the top ten. The sample was peripheral blood. This clonotype originated in a woman aged 25 to 39 with acute or convalescent COVID-19. The chain joins TRBV6-6 to TRBJ1-4, with unresolved D. CDR3 sequence reads: CASKNRGQAVGEKLFF. CDR3 nucleotide sequence: TGTGCCAGCAAAAATAGAGGGCAGGCGGTCGGGGAAAAACTGTTTTTT.